This entry describes one T cell receptor beta chain. Time point in this sample: baseline, week 1 (first vaccination visit). The treatment was: pre-vaccination baseline after standard-of-care therapy. This sample is drawn from a study of a mutant IDH1 vaccine in newly diagnosed glioma. Generated by immunoSEQ multiplex PCR, the TCRdb table keeps only in-frame clones and is missing some. Of about 27,000 clones in the sample, roughly 93% were seen once. The sequenced sample was PBMCs, obtained from a glioma patient treated with radiotherapy, temozolomide or both. This sequence was found in a middle-aged man with glioma.

CDR3 sequence reads: CASSPDLSYEQYF. The CDR3, as DNA: TGTGCCAGCAGCCCGGACCTCTCCTACGAGCAGTACTTC. The rearrangement uses TRBV14 and TRBJ2-7; D remains unclear. The CDR3 loop spans 13 amino acids. V lost 4 bases and J 0 bases, leaving 7 bases between the germline ends. The germline CDR1 and CDR2 sequences are SGHDN and FVKESK.